A few counts support the clone carrying this T cell receptor beta chain. Its specificity is not known. The record originates from a study of post-analysis software for immune sequencing data. Study-level information: Multiple sclerosis in the patients followed relapsing-remitting, secondary progressive and progressive-relapsing courses.

Findings and caveats of the study: Pronounced co-clustering by F measure was evident among identically batched samples. For normalized Chao1 diversity, multiple sclerosis patients scored significantly lower than controls did. TRBV5-6, TRBV5-1 and TRBV20-1 belonged to a set of a few TRBV segments that were more frequent in patients than controls.

TCR beta libraries were prepared from cDNA with unique molecular identifiers. TCRdb analysed the PCR reads with MiXCR anew, one entry per CDR3 protein. The top ten hold 0.55% to 0.65% of the sample, which has roughly 730,000 distinct CDR3 sequences, about 32% seen once. V was cut by 7 bases and J by 8 bases, with 26 bases left in between. The CDR3 runs to 15 residues. Germline assignment: CDR1 SQVTM and CDR2 ANQGSEA. The sequence was collected from a girl aged 5-17 years with multiple sclerosis. J is TRBJ1-2 and V is TRBV29-1, with D unresolved. The material sequenced was blood. The CDR3: CSALPTDGPWRGYTF. The CDR3 nucleotides are TGCAGCGCCCTGCCAACTGACGGGCCATGGAGAGGCTACACCTTC. The full variable domain, completed using reference TRBV29-1 and TRBJ1-2, is SAVISQKPSRDICQRGTSLTIQCQVDSQVTMMFWYRQQPGQSLTLIATANQGSEATYESGFVIDKFPISRPNLTFSTLTVSNMSPEDSSIYLCSALPTDGPWRGYTFGSGTRLTVV.